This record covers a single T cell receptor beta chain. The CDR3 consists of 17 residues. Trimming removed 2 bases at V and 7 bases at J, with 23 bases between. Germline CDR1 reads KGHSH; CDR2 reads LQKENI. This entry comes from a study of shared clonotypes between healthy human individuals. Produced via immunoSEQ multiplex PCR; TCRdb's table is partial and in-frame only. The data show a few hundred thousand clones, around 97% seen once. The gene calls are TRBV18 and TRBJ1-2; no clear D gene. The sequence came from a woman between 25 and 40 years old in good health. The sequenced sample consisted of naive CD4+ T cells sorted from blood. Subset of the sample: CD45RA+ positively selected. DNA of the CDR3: TGTGCCAGCTCACCATCAACGGGGTCGCCGTTTCAAGCTGGCTACACCTTC. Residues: CASSPSTGSPFQAGYTF. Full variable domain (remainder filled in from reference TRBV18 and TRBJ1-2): NAGVMQNPRHLVRRRGQEARLRCSPMKGHSHVYWYRQLPEEGLKFMVYLQKENIIDESGMPKERFSAEFPKEGPSILRIQQVVRGDSAAYFCASSPSTGSPFQAGYTFGSGTRLTVV.